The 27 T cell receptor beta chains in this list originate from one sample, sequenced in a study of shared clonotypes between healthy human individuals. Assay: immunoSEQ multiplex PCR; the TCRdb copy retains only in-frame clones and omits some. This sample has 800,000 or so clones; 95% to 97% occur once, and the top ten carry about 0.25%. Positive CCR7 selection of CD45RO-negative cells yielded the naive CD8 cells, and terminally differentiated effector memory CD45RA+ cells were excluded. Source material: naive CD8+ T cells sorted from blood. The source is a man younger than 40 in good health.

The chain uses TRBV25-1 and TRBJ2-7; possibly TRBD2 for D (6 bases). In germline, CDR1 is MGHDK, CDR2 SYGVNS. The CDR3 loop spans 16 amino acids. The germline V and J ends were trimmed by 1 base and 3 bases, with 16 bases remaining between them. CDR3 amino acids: CASSESARESLYEQYF. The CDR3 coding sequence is TGTGCCAGCAGTGAATCTGCCCGGGAGTCTCTCTACGAGCAGTACTTC.

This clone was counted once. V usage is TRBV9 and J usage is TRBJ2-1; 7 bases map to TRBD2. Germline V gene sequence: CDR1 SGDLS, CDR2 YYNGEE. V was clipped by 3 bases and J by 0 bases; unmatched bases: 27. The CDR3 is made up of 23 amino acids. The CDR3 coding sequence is TGTGCCAGCAGCGGCCTACCGGGACTGAATAACGATAGGCGGGAGTTCTCCTACAATGAGCAGTTCTTC. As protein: CASSGLPGLNNDRREFSYNEQFF.

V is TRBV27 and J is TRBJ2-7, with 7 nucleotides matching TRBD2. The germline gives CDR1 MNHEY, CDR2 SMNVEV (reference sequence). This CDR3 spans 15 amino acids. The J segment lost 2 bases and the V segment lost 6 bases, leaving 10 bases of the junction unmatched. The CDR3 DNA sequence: TGTGCCAGCAGCTCTACTAGCGACTCGACCTACGAGCAGTACTTC. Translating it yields CASSSTSDSTYEQYF.

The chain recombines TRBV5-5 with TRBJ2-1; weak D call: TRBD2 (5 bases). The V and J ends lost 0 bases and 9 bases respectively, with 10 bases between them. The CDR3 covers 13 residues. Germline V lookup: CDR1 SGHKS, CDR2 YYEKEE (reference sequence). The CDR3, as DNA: TGTGCCAGCAGCTTGGGTAGCGCGGTTGAGCAGTTCTTC. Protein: CASSLGSAVEQFF.

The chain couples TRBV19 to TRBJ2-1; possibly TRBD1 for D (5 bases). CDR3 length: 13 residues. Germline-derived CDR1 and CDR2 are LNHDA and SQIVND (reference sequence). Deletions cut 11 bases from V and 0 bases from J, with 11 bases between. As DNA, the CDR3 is TGTGCCTCAGGGTTAAGCTCCTACAATGAGCAGTTCTTC. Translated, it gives CASGLSSYNEQFF.

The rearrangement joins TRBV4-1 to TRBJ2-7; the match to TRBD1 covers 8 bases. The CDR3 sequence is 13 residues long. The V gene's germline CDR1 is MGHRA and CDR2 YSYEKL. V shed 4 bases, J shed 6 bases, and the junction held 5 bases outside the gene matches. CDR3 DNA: TGCGCCAGCAGCCGCGGCACAGGGGGCGAGCAGTACTTC. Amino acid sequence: CASSRGTGGEQYF.

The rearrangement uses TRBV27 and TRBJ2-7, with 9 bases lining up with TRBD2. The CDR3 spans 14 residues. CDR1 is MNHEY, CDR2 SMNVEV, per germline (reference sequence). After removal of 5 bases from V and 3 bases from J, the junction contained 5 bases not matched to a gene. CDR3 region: CASSLASGNYEQYF. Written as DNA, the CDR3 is TGTGCCAGCAGTCTAGCTAGCGGGAACTACGAGCAGTACTTC.

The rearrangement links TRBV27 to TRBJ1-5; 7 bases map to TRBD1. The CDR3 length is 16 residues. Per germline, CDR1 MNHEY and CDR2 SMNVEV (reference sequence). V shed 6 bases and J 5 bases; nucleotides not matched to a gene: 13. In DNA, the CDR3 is TGTGCCAGCAGCCCAAGCCAGGGGGAGAGGGATCAGCCCCAGCATTTT. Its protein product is CASSPSQGERDQPQHF.

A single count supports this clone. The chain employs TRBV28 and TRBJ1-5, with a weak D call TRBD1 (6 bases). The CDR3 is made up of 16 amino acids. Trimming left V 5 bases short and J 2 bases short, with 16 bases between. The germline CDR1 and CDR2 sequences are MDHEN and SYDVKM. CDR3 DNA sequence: TGTGCCAGCAGTGCACGGGGGGCGCAGGGCAATCAGCCCCAGCATTTT. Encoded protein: CASSARGAQGNQPQHF.

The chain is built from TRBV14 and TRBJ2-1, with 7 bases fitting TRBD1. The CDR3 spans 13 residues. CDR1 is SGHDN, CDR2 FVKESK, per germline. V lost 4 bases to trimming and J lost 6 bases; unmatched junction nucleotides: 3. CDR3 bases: TGTGCCAGCAGCCTAACAGGGGTCAATGAGCAGTTCTTC. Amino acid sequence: CASSLTGVNEQFF.

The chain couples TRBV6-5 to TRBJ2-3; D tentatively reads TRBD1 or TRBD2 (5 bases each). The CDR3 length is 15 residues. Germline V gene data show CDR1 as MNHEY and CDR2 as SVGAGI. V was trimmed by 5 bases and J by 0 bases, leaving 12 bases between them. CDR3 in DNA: TGTGCCAGCAGTCTTTGGGGGAGCAGCACAGATACGCAGTATTTT. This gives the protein CASSLWGSSTDTQYF.

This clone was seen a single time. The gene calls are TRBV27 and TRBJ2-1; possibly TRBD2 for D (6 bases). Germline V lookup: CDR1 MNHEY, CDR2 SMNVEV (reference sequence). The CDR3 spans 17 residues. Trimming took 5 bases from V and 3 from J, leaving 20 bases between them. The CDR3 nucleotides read TGTGCCAGCAGTCCCCCCCCCGGGAGAATCTACTACAATGAGCAGTTCTTC. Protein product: CASSPPPGRIYYNEQFF.

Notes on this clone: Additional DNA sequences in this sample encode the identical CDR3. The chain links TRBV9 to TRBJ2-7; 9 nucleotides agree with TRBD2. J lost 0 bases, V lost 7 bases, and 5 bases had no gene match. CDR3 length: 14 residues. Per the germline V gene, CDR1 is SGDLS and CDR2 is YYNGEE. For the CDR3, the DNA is TGTGCCAGCTCGGCGGGAGGGAGCTCCTACGAGCAGTACTTC. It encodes CASSAGGSSYEQYF.

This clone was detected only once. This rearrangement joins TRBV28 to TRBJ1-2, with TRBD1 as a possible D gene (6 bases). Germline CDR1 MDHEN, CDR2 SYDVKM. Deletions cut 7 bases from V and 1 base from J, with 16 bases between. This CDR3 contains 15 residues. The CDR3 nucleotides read TGTGCCAGCACTCCCTTCAGGGGCTTTAACTATGGCTACACCTTC. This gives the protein CASTPFRGFNYGYTF.

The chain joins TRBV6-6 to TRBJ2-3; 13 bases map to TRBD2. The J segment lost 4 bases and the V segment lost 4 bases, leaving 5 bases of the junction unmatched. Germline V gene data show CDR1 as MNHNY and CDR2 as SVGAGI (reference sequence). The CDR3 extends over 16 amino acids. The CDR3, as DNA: TGTGCCAGCAGTTCCATACTAGCGGGAGGGGCAGATACGCAGTATTTT. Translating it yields CASSSILAGGADTQYF.

The CDR3 loop is CASSYSLGGVLQETQYF. DNA of the CDR3: TGTGCCAGCAGTTATTCTCTAGGGGGGGTTTTACAAGAGACCCAGTACTTC. The chain is built from TRBV27 and TRBJ2-5, with D possibly TRBD2 on 7 matching bases. CDR1 and CDR2 from the germline V gene are MNHEY and SMNVEV (reference sequence). The V and J ends lost 4 bases and 2 bases respectively, with 20 bases between them. This CDR3 has 17 residues.

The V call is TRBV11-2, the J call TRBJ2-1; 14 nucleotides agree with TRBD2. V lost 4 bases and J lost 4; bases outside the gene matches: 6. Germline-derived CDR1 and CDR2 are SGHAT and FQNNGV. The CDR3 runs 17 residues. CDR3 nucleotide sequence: TGTGCCAGCAGCTCAGGGACTAGCGGGGGAGCTTACAATGAGCAGTTCTTC. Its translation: CASSSGTSGGAYNEQFF. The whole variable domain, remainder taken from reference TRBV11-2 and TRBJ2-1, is EAGVAQSPRYKIIEKRQSVAFWCNPISGHATLYWYQQILGQGPKLLIQFQNNGVVDDSQLPKDRFSAERLKGVDSTLKIQPAKLEDSAVYLCASSSGTSGGAYNEQFFGPGTRLTVL.

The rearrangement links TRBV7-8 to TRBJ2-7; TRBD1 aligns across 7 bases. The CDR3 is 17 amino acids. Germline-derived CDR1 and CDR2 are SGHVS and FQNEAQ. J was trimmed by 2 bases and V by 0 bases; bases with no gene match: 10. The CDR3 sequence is CASSLAQRTGPTYEQYF. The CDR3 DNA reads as TGTGCCAGCAGCTTAGCTCAGAGGACAGGTCCGACCTACGAGCAGTACTTC.

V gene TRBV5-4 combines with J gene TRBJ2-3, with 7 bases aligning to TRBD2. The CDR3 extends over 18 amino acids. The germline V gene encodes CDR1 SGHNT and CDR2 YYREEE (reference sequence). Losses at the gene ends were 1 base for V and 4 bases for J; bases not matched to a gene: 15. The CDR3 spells CASSLTGAGMGTADTQYF. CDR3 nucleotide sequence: TGTGCCAGCAGCTTGACGGGAGCGGGAATGGGGACGGCAGATACGCAGTATTTT.

Here the CDR3 reads CAWAADAYEQYF. CDR3 DNA sequence: TGTGCCTGGGCAGCGGACGCCTACGAGCAGTACTTC. This chain uses TRBV30 with TRBJ2-7; possibly TRBD2 for D (5 bases). CDR1 and CDR2 (germline): GTSNPN, SVGIG (reference sequence). V lost 5 bases to trimming and J lost 2 bases, with 10 bases between them. The CDR3 consists of 12 residues.

The CDR3 loop reads CASSEANLNTGELFF. The CDR3 bases are TGTGCCAGCAGTGAAGCGAATCTGAACACCGGGGAGCTGTTTTTT. V is TRBV2 and J is TRBJ2-2, with unresolved D. The V and J ends lost 0 bases and 1 base respectively, with 6 bases between them. The CDR3 consists of 15 residues. The germline V gene encodes CDR1 SNHLY and CDR2 FYNNEI.

CDR3 protein: CASSETAGRADEQFF. In DNA form, the CDR3 reads TGTGCCAGCAGTGAGACAGCGGGCAGAGCCGATGAGCAGTTCTTC. The chain carries TRBV25-1 and TRBJ2-1; a possible D gene is TRBD2 (6 bases). Germline V gene sequence: CDR1 MGHDK, CDR2 SYGVNS. V lost 3 bases and J lost 8, with 17 bases in between. The CDR3 has 15 amino acids. Full variable domain (outside the CDR3, taken from reference TRBV25-1 and TRBJ2-1): EADIYQTPRYLVIGTGKKITLECSQTMGHDKMYWYQQDPGMELHLIHYSYGVNSTEKGDLSSESTVSRIRTEHFPLTLESARPSHTSQYLCASSETAGRADEQFFGPGTRLTVL.

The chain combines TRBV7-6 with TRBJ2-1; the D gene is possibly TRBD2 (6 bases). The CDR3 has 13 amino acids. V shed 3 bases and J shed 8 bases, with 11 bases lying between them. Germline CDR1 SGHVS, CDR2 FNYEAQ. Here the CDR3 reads CASSFRGNDEQFF. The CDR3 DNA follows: TGTGCCAGCAGCTTTCGGGGGAATGATGAGCAGTTCTTC.

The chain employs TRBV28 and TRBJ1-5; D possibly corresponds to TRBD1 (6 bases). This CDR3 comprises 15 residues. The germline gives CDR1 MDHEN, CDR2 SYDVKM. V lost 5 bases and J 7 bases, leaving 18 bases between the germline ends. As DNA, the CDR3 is TGTGCCAGCAGTCATGATAGACAGGAGGGACAGCCCCAGCATTTT. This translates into CASSHDRQEGQPQHF.

CDR3 bases: TGTGCCAGCAGCCATATAGCGGGAGAGACCTACGAGCAGTACTTC. The encoded protein is CASSHIAGETYEQYF. This rearrangement joins TRBV7-8 to TRBJ2-7; 9 bases align to TRBD2. CDR3 length: 15 residues. The germline CDR1 and CDR2 sequences are SGHVS and FQNEAQ. Unmatched junction bases numbered 7, after V lost 5 bases and J lost 2 bases.

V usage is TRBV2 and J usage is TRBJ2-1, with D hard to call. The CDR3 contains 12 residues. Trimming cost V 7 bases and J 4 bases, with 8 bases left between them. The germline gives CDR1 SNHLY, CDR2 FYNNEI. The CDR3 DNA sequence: TGTGCCAGCACCGTTGGGTACAATGAGCAGTTCTTC. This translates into CASTVGYNEQFF.

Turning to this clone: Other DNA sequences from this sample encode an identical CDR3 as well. The CDR3 DNA reads as TGTGCCAGCAGCGTAGCGGGGAGCGGGGAGCTGTTTTTT. Protein product: CASSVAGSGELFF. V gene TRBV9 combines with J gene TRBJ2-2; maybe TRBD2 (5 bases). Germline values: CDR1 SGDLS, CDR2 YYNGEE. V was pared by 0 bases and J by 7 bases, with 7 bases between. This CDR3 is 13 amino acids long.